These 21 T cell receptor beta chains share one sample of origin, sequenced in a study of tumor-infiltrating lymphocytes in primary liver carcinoma. Starting material of around 490 ng total RNA yielded TCR beta cDNA via a constant-region primer. Three nested multiplex PCR rounds, a slightly modified ARM-PCR method, built the TCR beta libraries. Rounds one and two of PCR, each of around 9 cycles, were primed with TRBV1-TRBV30 forward primers and a C-beta reverse primer. Using its own MiXCR run on the multiplex PCR reads, TCRdb lists one record per CDR3 protein. The profile shows about 130,000 distinct CDR3 sequences, around 60% of them singletons. Without any cell sorting, about 20-31 mg of bulk tissue yielded co-extracted RNA and DNA. Sequencing was done on a sample of liver tumor tissue from sampling region 3. Subset here: tumor region T3, left-lateral pole. These receptors were taken from a woman between 55 and 75 years old with primary liver carcinoma and hepatitis B virus infection.

In regard to this clonotype: The conserved phenylalanine or tryptophan is not found at the CDR3 terminus, so this likely reflects a read error. The rearrangement uses TRBV11-2 and TRBJ2-7; D is ambiguous. Germline lookup yields CDR1 SGHAT and CDR2 FQNNGV. The CDR3 is made up of 10 amino acids. The V gene lost 5 bases and the J gene lost 7 bases, with 6 bases spanning the gap. The CDR3 reads CASSNYEQYL. The CDR3 coding sequence is TGTGCCAGCAGCAACTATGAGCAGTACCTC.

The V and J genes are TRBV11-1 and TRBJ1-2; a weak D match, TRBD1 (6 bases). V shed 8 bases and J shed 7 bases, with 17 bases lying between them. CDR1 and CDR2 (germline): SGHAT, FQDESV (reference sequence). The CDR3 is 13 amino acids. In DNA form, the CDR3 reads TGTGCCAGCGGCCCAGGACAGCTCCCTGGCTACACCTTC. Translated: CASGPGQLPGYTF.

This chain uses TRBV7-2 with TRBJ2-2, with TRBD1 as a possible D gene (5 bases). CDR1 is SGHTA, CDR2 FQGNSA, per germline. V lost 4 bases and J 3 bases, leaving 12 bases between the germline ends. The CDR3 covers 15 residues. CDR3 in DNA: TGTGCCAGCAGCTCAACTCAGGGTTACACCGGGGAGCTGTTTTTT. Translating gives CASSSTQGYTGELFF.

The chain joins TRBV11-2 to TRBJ1-2; 7 bases match TRBD1. CDR1 SGHAT and CDR2 FQNNGV come from the germline V gene. V was clipped by 4 bases and J by 11 bases; unmatched bases: 25. CDR3 length: 18 amino acids. The CDR3 DNA reads TGTGCCAGCAGCTCCTCGGGGGGGACAGCCCACCCCCCTCGTGGTTACACCTTC. Residues: CASSSSGGTAHPPRGYTF. Combining the CDR3 with reference TRBV11-2 and TRBJ1-2 gives the whole variable domain EAGVAQSPRYKIIEKRQSVAFWCNPISGHATLYWYQQILGQGPKLLIQFQNNGVVDDSQLPKDRFSAERLKGVDSTLKIQPAKLEDSAVYLCASSSSGGTAHPPRGYTFGSGTRLTVV.

As concerns this clonotype: A much larger clone is a single base away; this may be a read error. Likely a read error: the CDR3 ends without its conserved phenylalanine or tryptophan. This chain connects TRBV12-3 or TRBV12-4 to TRBJ2-4, with D possibly TRBD2 on 6 matching bases. Trimming pared 0 bases from V and 0 bases from J, leaving 18 bases between. This CDR3 spans 19 amino acids. The CDR3 coding sequence is TGTGCCAGCAGTTTAGCGCGGCAGGCCTGGGGACTAGCCAAAAACATTCAGTACTCC. Its translation is CASSLARQAWGLAKNIQYS.

This rearrangement joins TRBV6-1 to TRBJ2-1; 8 bases fit TRBD2. Germline assignment: CDR1 MNHNS and CDR2 SASEGT. The CDR3 runs 17 residues. Trimming removed 8 bases from V and 8 bases from J; junction bases left unmatched: 20. CDR3 DNA sequence: TGTGCCAGCGAGTTCCTGACAAGCGGGAGCGATGTGGATGAGCAGTTCTTC. Encoded protein: CASEFLTSGSDVDEQFF.

The rearrangement joins TRBV13 to TRBJ2-7; D might be TRBD1 (6 bases). CDR3 length: 13 amino acids. Germline CDR1 PRHDT, CDR2 FYEKMQ (reference sequence). V lost 4 bases to trimming and J lost 3 bases, with 10 bases between them. CDR3 region: CASSSRQVYEQYF. CDR3 coding DNA: TGTGCCAGCAGCTCCAGACAGGTCTACGAGCAGTACTTC.

This clonotype was seen ten or more times. The V call is TRBV7-9, the J call TRBJ2-1; no clear D gene. The CDR3 spans 13 residues. Germline loops: CDR1 SEHNR, CDR2 FQNEAQ (reference sequence). Trimming took off 3 bases at V and 2 bases at J, with 5 bases between the two ends. CDR3 sequence: CASSLMAYNEQFF. CDR3 bases: TGTGCCAGCAGCTTGATGGCCTACAATGAGCAGTTCTTC.

This rearrangement joins TRBV7-9 to TRBJ2-5; the D is unclear. V gave up 2 bases and J gave up 3 bases, with 19 bases separating them. The V gene's germline CDR1 is SEHNR and CDR2 FQNEAQ (reference sequence). The CDR3 runs 17 residues. The CDR3 region is CASSLRPGHNGEETQYF. In DNA form, the CDR3 reads TGTGCCAGCAGCTTAAGACCGGGCCATAATGGAGAAGAGACCCAGTACTTC.

A remark on this clonotype: The CDR3 carries no conserved terminal phenylalanine or tryptophan, so it likely arises from a read error. The gene calls are TRBV6-4 and TRBJ2-3; 11 bases map to TRBD2. This CDR3 comprises 16 residues. Germline V lookup: CDR1 MRHNA, CDR2 SNTAGT. The CDR3 is CGSSDVAGGSTDTQYY. The CDR3 DNA follows: TGTGGCAGCAGTGACGTAGCGGGAGGGTCCACAGATACACAGTATTAT.

This clonotype was observed a few times. Since a much larger clone is just one base distant, this may be a read error. This chain uses TRBV29-1 with TRBJ2-5, with a possible D match to TRBD2 (7 bases). The CDR3 sequence is 13 residues long. From germline, CDR1 is SQVTM and CDR2 ANQGSEA. The CDR3, as DNA: TGCAACGTTAGGGGGGGCAGGGGAGAGACCCAGTACTTC. This codes for CNVRGGRGETQYF.

As regards this clonotype: Since a much larger clone is just one base distant, this may be a read error. CDR3 nucleotide sequence: TGTGCCAGCGCCTTGAGGGTGGCCGGGGAGCTGTTTTTT. Translating gives CASALRVAGELFF. The chain carries TRBV6-6 and TRBJ2-2; D is possibly TRBD2 (5 bases). Germline-derived CDR1 and CDR2 are MNHNY and SVGAGI (reference sequence). The CDR3 sequence is 13 residues long. The V end lost 8 bases, the J end lost 6 bases, and 13 bases lay between the germline ends.

The chain employs TRBV20-1 and TRBJ2-3, with TRBD2 identical over 8 bases. In germline, CDR1 is DFQATT, CDR2 SNEGSKA (reference sequence). This CDR3 is built from 12 residues. With V trimmed by 7 bases and J by 6 bases, 6 bases remained unmatched. The CDR3 loop is CSGGSGTDTQYF. The CDR3 nucleotides are TGCAGTGGTGGTAGCGGGACGGATACGCAGTATTTT.

Comment on this clonotype: One end of the junction fails to match germline, which may point to a read error. This chain uses TRBV11-2 with TRBJ2-3; possibly TRBD2 for D (5 bases). This CDR3 has 17 residues. Looked up from germline, CDR1 is SGHAT and CDR2 is FQNNGV. Here the CDR3 reads CASSLVMGRRCTDMQYF. In nucleotides, the CDR3 is TGTGCCAGCAGCTTAGTAATGGGGAGAAGGTGCACAGATATGCAGTATTTT.

Regarding this clonotype: An end of the junction differs from the germline gene, which may be a read error. The chain carries TRBV11-2 and TRBJ1-6; D unresolved. Germline CDR1 and CDR2: SGHAT and FQNNGV. This CDR3 contains 13 residues. This CDR3 reads CASNFVVNSHLHF. The CDR3 region has the DNA TGTGCCAGCAACTTTGTAGTGAATTCACACCTCCACTTT.

With regard to this clonotype: One end of the junction varies from germline; a read error may be responsible. The CDR3 reads CAGSFLTTGTSGRGGEQFF. The CDR3 bases are TGTGCCGGCAGTTTTCTGACAACCGGGACTAGCGGGAGAGGTGGTGAGCAGTTCTTC. V and J are TRBV28 and TRBJ2-1, with 14 positions matching TRBD2. CDR1 is MDHEN and CDR2 is SYDVKM in the germline V gene. The CDR3 consists of 19 residues.

A word on this clonotype: A read error may account for a junction end that differs from germline. The chain joins TRBV29-1 to TRBJ2-1; a possible D gene is TRBD1 (6 bases). Germline V gene data show CDR1 as SQVTM and CDR2 as ANQGSEA. The CDR3 runs 13 residues. The CDR3 spells CSVSRTDYKEQFF. The CDR3 region has the DNA TGCAGCGTTTCCAGGACAGACTACAAAGAGCAGTTCTTC.

Note on this clonotype: A read error may be the cause here, since a much bigger clone is one base away. The chain carries TRBV5-1 and TRBJ2-5; TRBD2 agrees at 13 bases. The CDR3 has 15 amino acids. The V gene's germline CDR1 is SGHRS and CDR2 YFSETQ. V was clipped by 8 bases and J by 5 bases; unmatched bases: 9. Here the CDR3 reads CARRTSGSQGETQYF. The CDR3 DNA sequence: TGCGCCAGGAGGACTAGCGGGAGCCAGGGGGAGACCCAGTACTTC.

Remarks on this clonotype: This may be a read error: a much more frequent sequence differs by one nucleotide. The CDR3, as DNA: TGTGCCAGCGGTTACGGCGGTAGCAATCAGCCCCAGCATTTT. The encoded protein is CASGYGGSNQPQHF. The chain links TRBV6-2 or TRBV6-3 to TRBJ1-5; D is unclear. The CDR3 covers 14 residues. CDR1 and CDR2 from the germline V gene are MNHEY and SVGEGT.

This chain uses TRBV5-4 with TRBJ2-1; D possibly corresponds to TRBD2 (6 bases). The CDR3 has 16 residues. The V and J ends lost 4 bases and 1 base respectively, with 15 bases between them. Germline loops: CDR1 SGHNT, CDR2 YYREEE (reference sequence). CDR3 sequence (DNA): TGTGCCAGCAGCCCGGGAGCGCGGAGTTCCTACAATGAGCAGTTCTTC. Residues: CASSPGARSSYNEQFF.

In the case of this clonotype: One end of the junction fails to match germline, which may point to a read error. The chain joins TRBV6-6 to TRBJ1-1; possible D gene TRBD1, 5 bases. CDR1 MNHNY and CDR2 SVGAGI come from the germline V gene (reference sequence). The CDR3 runs to 16 residues. The CDR3 loop is CASLPGHSPEGTEALF. The CDR3 nucleotides read TGTGCCAGCTTGCCGGGGCACAGCCCCGAGGGGACTGAAGCTCTCTTT.